The clone carrying this T cell receptor beta chain was recorded many times. The source of the sample is a study of T cells after yellow fever vaccination. TCRdb re-called the 5' RACE reads with MiXCR, one entry per CDR3 protein. The sample records approximately 150,000 distinct CDR3 sequences, about 8% being singletons. Germline CDR1 is SGHVS and CDR2 is FQNEAQ. V shed 4 bases and J shed 5 bases, with 8 bases lying between them. The CDR3 has 12 amino acids. This clonotype originated in a man aged 30 to 45 who received the YFV17D yellow fever vaccine. The J gene is TRBJ2-5, the V gene TRBV7-8; D is uncertain. Sequencing used CD4+ T cells sorted from PBMCs, obtained 5 days after the yellow fever booster vaccination. The CDR3 here is CASSSEAETQYF. CDR3 sequence (DNA): TGTGCCAGCAGCTCAGAGGCGGAGACCCAGTACTTC.